This T cell receptor beta chain was profiled in a study of post-analysis software for immune sequencing data (dated by TCRdb to between 2014 and 2017). Describing the broader study: The recorded disease courses included relapsing-remitting, secondary progressive and progressive-relapsing multiple sclerosis, and some patients had no subtype annotation. The patient repertoires were compared against some twelve previously published healthy control repertoires obtained from donors aged roughly 6 to 28 years. A subset of samples was prepared in parallel using single-end sample barcoding, then pooled and co-amplified after Illumina adapter ligation.

To demonstrate the VDJtools post-analysis software, TCR beta repertoires were profiled from the peripheral blood of 13 young patients with multiple sclerosis. The multiple sclerosis patients were children and adolescents ranging in age from 6 to 15 years. According to the germline V gene, CDR1 reads SGHAT and CDR2 reads FQNNGV. Trimmed from V: 4 bases; trimmed from J: 5 bases; junction bases lacking a gene match: 8. The CDR3, from cysteine to phenylalanine, totals 15 residues. Only the CDR3 DNA is retained, 45 bases long and in frame from the first base. Overall study results and their limits: When samples were clustered directly using the F measure, samples prepared in the same batch co-clustered strongly, which prompted a batch-effect correction. The control group was slightly older than the multiple sclerosis patient group. Compared with controls, multiple sclerosis patients had significantly lower normalized Chao1 diversity, a finding suggesting substantial peripheral T-cell clonal expansion. Four to six TRBV segments, including TRBV5-6, TRBV5-1 and TRBV20-1, were significantly more frequent in patients than controls.

The library was made by PCR. TCRdb names Illumina HiSeq 2500 as the instrument used. Unique molecular identifiers were incorporated into TCR beta cDNA libraries to reduce PCR and sequencing biases. Every 1 to 10 million input T cells yielded 500,000 or so cDNA molecules, meaning each molecule approximated one T cell. The same protocol used for the earlier healthy control dataset was applied to prepare and sequence the patient libraries. Within a given batch, samples were prepared together, multiplexed and sequenced on the same HiSeq lane. As for how the authors treated the data: MIGEC handled the raw barcoded reads, throwing out single-read molecular identifier groups before consensus assembly and CDR3 extraction. VDJtools was used for post-analysis of the clonotype tables, with diversity normalized by down-sampling every dataset to the smallest sample size. Repertoire overlap clustering matched CDR3 amino acid but not nucleotide sequences to correct batch-related cross-sample contamination. TCRdb reran the public reads through fastp at Q25 and MiXCR, keeping productive beta chains. Every distinct CDR3 protein forms one entry, paired with its most common genes and DNA. None of the V and J calls come from the authors' own analysis; TCRdb made them. Here the sample has almost 700,000 distinct CDR3 sequences; about 60% occur a single time. The top ten clones comprise about 11% of the sample.

On this clonotype itself: Its antigen is still unknown. Base qualities were left out, and no much larger clone turns up one base away.

This TCR derives from a girl aged 2-9 years with multiple sclerosis. Sequencing input: blood. The chain links TRBV11-2 with TRBJ1-5; 7 central nucleotides agree with TRBD1. The CDR3 loop reads CASSWDSTQDQPQHF. The DNA sequence is TGTGCCAGCAGCTGGGACAGTACTCAGGATCAGCCCCAGCATTTT.